The source of this TCR beta chain is a study of shared clonotypes between healthy human individuals. Germline CDR1 and CDR2: MDHEN and SYDVKM. The V gene lost 5 bases and the J gene lost 0 bases, with 13 bases spanning the gap. CDR3 size: 15 residues. Measured with immunoSEQ multiplex PCR; TCRdb has only the in-frame clones, and not every one. This table holds about 1.1 million clones, about 80% found once. This clonotype was sampled from a man between 18 and 35 years old in good health. Some clones in this sample may be carry-over from other donors' samples. Sequencing used memory CD4+ T cells from PBMCs. Subset described: CD45RA-negative fraction. The chain employs TRBV28 and TRBJ1-2, with D tentatively TRBD1 (6 bases). In DNA, the CDR3 is TGTGCCAGCAGTGGTTCAGGGGCCCCTAACTATGGCTACACCTTC. It codes for CASSGSGAPNYGYTF.